Sequencing of this T cell receptor (beta chain) was carried out in a study of glioma-infiltrating T cells after dendritic cell vaccination. Study-wide findings and caveats: TCR clonality showed no direct relationship with survival.

The data were produced by immunoSEQ multiplex PCR, yet TCRdb's version contains in-frame clones alone and is incomplete. The sample contains 20,000 to 25,000 clones, 60% to 85% of which appear only once. This clone has a single count. Its antigen is as yet unknown. CDR3 length: 15 amino acids. Germline CDR1 SGHAT, CDR2 FQNNGV. The V end lost 6 bases, the J end lost 5 bases, and 19 bases lay between the germline ends. Here the sequenced sample was blood, taken before dendritic cell vaccination. This chain links TRBV11-2 with TRBJ1-1; possibly TRBD1 for D (6 bases). The clonotype originates from a human donor with glioblastoma. The CDR3 sequence is CASRTYGGGLTEAFF. The CDR3 nucleotides read TGTGCCAGCAGGACATACGGGGGGGGGCTTACTGAAGCTTTCTTT.